This TCR beta chain came from a study of blood T cell repertoires in COVID-19. Libraries were prepared by immunoSEQ multiplex PCR; TCRdb keeps only in-frame clonotypes and omits some of them. The sample gives under 250,000 clones, over 75% of which show up once; about 3.3% is in the top ten. CDR3 length: 16 amino acids. Germline V gives CDR1 SGHVS, CDR2 FNYEAQ. The V end was cut by 3 bases, the J end by 0 bases, with 12 bases between. Before being deemed recovered, Cohort 3 donors had two negative PCRs, clearance, or symptom resolution. This TCR was recovered from a woman in her sixties or seventies who had recovered from COVID-19. The chain couples TRBV7-6 to TRBJ1-3, with D unclear. Sequencing input: PBMCs or T cells enriched from blood (not recorded which). As DNA, the CDR3 is TGTGCCAGCAGCTTTGATACACCAGTCTCTGGAAACACCATATATTTT. Protein sequence: CASSFDTPVSGNTIYF.